Below are 8 T cell receptor beta chains sequenced from a single sample in a study of blood T cell repertoires in COVID-19. The protocol was immunoSEQ multiplex PCR, while the TCRdb copy is restricted to in-frame clones and leaves out a portion. The top ten hold around 3% of the sample, which has about 190,000 clones, more than 75% seen once. Sequencing was carried out using peripheral blood. Every receptor here comes from a middle-aged man with active or convalescent COVID-19.

V and J are TRBV19 and TRBJ2-5; 12 nucleotides line up with TRBD2. Unmatched junction bases numbered 7, after V lost 1 base and J lost 7 bases. This CDR3 contains 16 residues. The germline V gene encodes CDR1 LNHDA and CDR2 SQIVND (reference sequence). CDR3 nucleotides: TGTGCCAGTAGTATAGGTATCCTAGCGGGGGGGGCGACCCAGTACTTC. This sequence encodes CASSIGILAGGATQYF.

On this clone itself: Different DNA sequences within this sample yield the same CDR3. The chain uses TRBV5-6 and TRBJ2-7; weak D call: TRBD1 (5 bases). The V end lost 5 bases, the J end lost 1 base, and 7 bases lay between the germline ends. The germline CDR1 and CDR2 sequences are SGHDT and YYEEEE. The length of the CDR3 is 12 residues. The CDR3 nucleotides are TGTGCCAGCAGTAGGGGATCCTACGAGCAGTACTTC. Protein product: CASSRGSYEQYF.

This chain uses TRBV5-1 with TRBJ2-7; possibly TRBD1 for D (6 bases). Germline lookup yields CDR1 SGHRS and CDR2 YFSETQ. V shed 0 bases and J shed 3 bases, with 13 bases lying between them. The CDR3 length is 15 residues. DNA of the CDR3: TGCGCCAGCAGCTTGGAGGCAGGGGTGAGCTACGAGCAGTACTTC. Translation gives CASSLEAGVSYEQYF.

The V call is TRBV5-1, the J call TRBJ2-5, with TRBD2 matching over 7 bases. J lost 1 base, V lost 1 base, and 4 bases had no gene match. CDR1 SGHRS and CDR2 YFSETQ come from the germline V gene. CDR3 size: 15 residues. CDR3 loop: CASSLSSGVQETQYF. As DNA, the CDR3 is TGCGCCAGCAGCTTGTCTAGCGGAGTCCAAGAGACCCAGTACTTC.

This chain uses TRBV10-2 with TRBJ2-2, with 8 bases fitting TRBD2. The germline CDR1 and CDR2 sequences are WSHSY and SAAADI. The CDR3 is made up of 16 amino acids. The V and J ends lost 8 bases and 6 bases, in that order; junction bases with no gene match: 14. The CDR3 loop is CASDAGGVFLSGELFF. The CDR3 DNA reads as TGCGCCAGCGATGCCGGGGGGGTTTTTTTGTCCGGGGAGCTGTTTTTT.

The chain is built from TRBV18 and TRBJ1-2; D uncertain. Germline V CDR1 and CDR2: KGHSH, LQKENI. The CDR3 sequence is 15 residues long. V was clipped by 2 bases and J by 0 bases, with 10 bases between them. CDR3 loop: CASSPVDIANYGYTF. The DNA for the CDR3 is TGTGCCAGCTCACCAGTCGATATAGCTAACTATGGCTACACCTTC.

Here the CDR3 reads CASSRVVGPGELFF. The CDR3 DNA sequence: TGTGCCAGCAGCCGAGTTGTTGGGCCCGGGGAGCTGTTTTTT. The V call is TRBV7-9, the J call TRBJ2-2; unclear D gene. The CDR3 is 14 amino acids. V shed 5 bases and J shed 6 bases, with 13 bases lying between them. Germline CDR1 and CDR2: SEHNR and FQNEAQ (reference sequence).

This clone was observed a handful of times. This chain connects TRBV11-3 to TRBJ2-5, with 8 bases fitting TRBD2. With 5 bases clipped from V and 5 bases from J, the junction kept 19 bases outside the gene matches. Germline V gene data show CDR1 as SGHNT and CDR2 as YENEEA. CDR3 size: 18 residues. DNA of the CDR3: TGTGCCAGCAGCACACTCCTCGGGGTTAGCGGGGTGGGGGAGACCCAGTACTTC. This sequence encodes CASSTLLGVSGVGETQYF. The entire variable domain, with the rest obtained from reference TRBV11-3 and TRBJ2-5, is as follows: EAGVVQSPRYKIIEKKQPVAFWCNPISGHNTLYWYLQNLGQGPELLIRYENEEAVDDSQLPKDRFSAERLKGVDSTLKIQPAELGDSAVYLCASSTLLGVSGVGETQYFGPGTRLLVL.